These T cell receptor beta chains were read from a single sample in a study of radiation and T cells in renal cell carcinoma. Here immunoSEQ multiplex PCR was the method, and the copy in TCRdb shows in-frame clones only, minus some. Among 40,000 to 50,000 clones listed, roughly 80% were seen once. The sequences come from blood, collected from a patient whose treatment included radiotherapy and nephrectomy. Every receptor here comes from a woman in her 70s with renal cell carcinoma. The CDR3 runs from the conserved cysteine through the conserved F or W. Each record gives: D gene, clone size, V gene, J gene, CDR3 DNA, CDR3 protein. D genes are given only for firm matches. Not all rows give a size; the values are once, few, many and, for expanded clones, a class.

>-|-|TRBV7-6|TRBJ2-5
TGTGCCAGCAGCTTAGCGGCTGCATCGCGGGAGACCCAGTACTTC
CASSLAAASRETQYF
>TRBD2|once|TRBV7-9|TRBJ2-7
TGTGCCAGCAGCTTAAGGACTAGCGGGGGTACGGAGCAGTACTTC
CASSLRTSGGTEQYF
>TRBD1|-|TRBV9|TRBJ2-2
TGTGCCAGCAGCGTAGGGTGGACAGGGGGCCCCGGGGAGCTGTTTTTT
CASSVGWTGGPGELFF
>TRBD1|-|TRBV5-8|TRBJ1-5
TGTGCCAGCTCGGGGGCAGGGGGGAAACAGCCCCAGCATTTT
CASSGAGGKQPQHF
>TRBD1|-|TRBV29-1|TRBJ2-5
TGCAGCGGTGACGAGGGGGCCCAAGAGACCCAGTACTTC
CSGDEGAQETQYF
>-|medium-sized|TRBV7-6|TRBJ2-7
TGTGCCAGCAGCTTAGGTTCCACAGGATCCGAGCAGTACTTC
CASSLGSTGSEQYF
>-|many|TRBV6-5|TRBJ1-1
TGTGCCAGCAGTTACTCCTCTAGGCGGGACACTGAAGCTTTCTTT
CASSYSSRRDTEAFF
>TRBD2|-|TRBV9|TRBJ2-1
TGTGCCAGCAGCCGCCCCGCATTAGCGGGGGGCCATTCCTACAATGAGCAGTTCTTC
CASSRPALAGGHSYNEQFF
>TRBD1|-|TRBV9|TRBJ2-1
TGTGCCAGCAGCGTAGCCGGGACAGGGGGGAATGAGCAGTTCTTC
CASSVAGTGGNEQFF
>-|-|TRBV29-1|TRBJ1-1
TGCAGCGTTCTAAGGACAGAGATGAACACTGAAGCTTTCTTT
CSVLRTEMNTEAFF
>TRBD2|-|TRBV4-3|TRBJ2-2
TGCGCCAGCAGCTCGGGACTAGGGACCAACACCGGGGAGCTGTTTTTT
CASSSGLGTNTGELFF
>TRBD1|-|TRBV19|TRBJ1-2
TGTGCCAGTAGGACTATCAACGAAGGACAGGAATACTATAGCTACACCTTC
CASRTINEGQEYYSYTF
>TRBD1|few|TRBV4-2|TRBJ2-7
TGTGCCAGCAGCCAAGATCTCCCGGAACAGGGGTACGAGCAGTACTTC
CASSQDLPEQGYEQYF
>TRBD2|-|TRBV5-4|TRBJ2-7
TGTGCCAGCCGGGCTAGCGGGACCGGTAAGCACGAGCAGTACTTC
CASRASGTGKHEQYF
>TRBD2|few|TRBV7-4|TRBJ2-5
TGTGCCAGCAGCCCCCGCCCCCGACTAGCGGGAGGTTTCCAAGAGACCCAGTACTTC
CASSPRPRLAGGFQETQYF
>-|-|TRBV6-5|TRBJ2-3
TGTGCCAGCAGTTACTCCCGTCCCCCGAAGGCGGATACGCAGTATTTT
CASSYSRPPKADTQYF
>-|-|TRBV10-3|TRBJ2-6
TGTGCCATCAGTGAACAGGCCTCTGGGGCCAACGTCCTGACTTTC
CAISEQASGANVLTF
>-|-|TRBV18|TRBJ1-5
TGTGCCAGCTCACCGGTAGCGGGTAGCAATCAGCCCCAGCATTTT
CASSPVAGSNQPQHF
>-|-|TRBV6-1|TRBJ2-2
TGTGCCAGCCAGCGGTCGGAGGGGAACACCGGGGAGCTGTTTTTT
CASQRSEGNTGELFF
>TRBD2|-|TRBV5-4|TRBJ2-7
TGTGCCAGCAGCTTTAGCGGGTTCTCCTACGAGCAGTACTTC
CASSFSGFSYEQYF
>-|-|TRBV29-1|TRBJ1-1
TGCAGCGTTGATCTATACAGTGAAGCTTTCTTT
CSVDLYSEAFF
>-|-|TRBV14|TRBJ1-2
TGTGCCAGCAGCCTTCGTTCAGGGACCGGTGGCTACACCTTC
CASSLRSGTGGYTF